The 28 T cell receptor beta chains below all came from one sample that was sequenced in a study of early T cells in non-severe SARS-CoV-2 infection. TCRdb analysed the 5' RACE reads with MiXCR anew, one entry per CDR3 protein. Among around 26,000 distinct CDR3 sequences listed, about 4.2% were seen once. Material for sequencing was whole blood. These receptors all come from an adult who was a healthcare worker with PCR-confirmed SARS-CoV-2 infection or an uninfected control (not recorded which).

This clonotype appeared a few times. This chain joins TRBV20-1 and TRBJ2-2; the match to TRBD2 covers 8 bases. The trim removed 6 bases at V and 8 bases at J, leaving 14 bases unmatched. The CDR3 extends over 15 amino acids. Germline V gives CDR1 DFQATT, CDR2 SNEGSKA (reference sequence). The CDR3 reads CSARGPGLVGGELFF. CDR3 nucleotide sequence: TGCAGTGCACGCGGTCCGGGACTAGTCGGGGGGGAGCTGTTTTTT.

Ten or more counts support this clonotype. The CDR3 region has the DNA TGCGCCAGCAGCTTCGAGGGGTCAGGGTACGAGCAGTACTTC. This translates into CASSFEGSGYEQYF. V and J are TRBV5-1 and TRBJ2-7, with D tentatively TRBD1 or TRBD2 (5 bases each). The V and J ends lost 2 bases and 4 bases respectively, with 13 bases between them. The CDR3 totals 14 residues. Germline-derived CDR1 and CDR2 are SGHRS and YFSETQ.

The chain employs TRBV5-1 and TRBJ2-7, with D perhaps TRBD1 (6 bases). The CDR3 is 14 residues long. Germline V gene sequence: CDR1 SGHRS, CDR2 YFSETQ. Trimming left V 0 bases short and J 2 bases short, with 9 bases between. The CDR3 sequence: CASSLGTATYEQYF. CDR3 DNA: TGCGCCAGCAGCTTGGGGACAGCGACCTACGAGCAGTACTTC.

This clonotype was found many times. The chain is built from TRBV9 and TRBJ2-1; 10 bases agree with TRBD2. Looked up from germline, CDR1 is SGDLS and CDR2 is YYNGEE. The CDR3 runs 16 residues. Trimming took 0 bases from V and 4 from J; bases not matched to a gene: 4. CDR3 protein: CASSVGSSGGYNEQFF. CDR3 DNA: TGTGCCAGCAGCGTAGGTAGTAGCGGGGGGTACAATGAGCAGTTCTTC.

This clonotype was counted at least ten times. The CDR3 nucleotides read TGTGCCAGCAGTTTACCCCCCGAGGGGGAGCAGTACTTC. It specifies CASSLPPEGEQYF. V is TRBV28 and J is TRBJ2-7, with D perhaps given as TRBD1 or TRBD2 (5 bases each). The CDR3 has 13 residues. Between the trimmed V and J ends, which lost 2 bases and 7 bases, there was a span of 12 bases. Germline CDR1 and CDR2: MDHEN and SYDVKM.

The V and J genes are TRBV7-3 and TRBJ2-5; perhaps D is TRBD1 or TRBD2 (6 bases each). Germline assignment: CDR1 SGHTA and CDR2 FQGTGA. The ends were cut back, 5 bases at V and 2 bases at J, with 21 bases in the middle. This CDR3 contains 17 residues. CDR3 amino acids: CASSPGYGGTRQETQYF. CDR3 bases: TGTGCCAGCAGCCCTGGTTATGGCGGGACAAGACAAGAGACCCAGTACTTC.

This clonotype was found a few times. The chain has TRBV7-2 and TRBJ2-3; 9 nucleotides align to TRBD2. This CDR3 is built from 15 residues. The V gene's germline CDR1 is SGHTA and CDR2 FQGNSA. V was clipped by 5 bases and J by 2 bases; unmatched bases: 5. This chain's CDR3 is CASSPGLATTDTQYF. The DNA of the CDR3 is TGTGCCAGCAGCCCCGGACTAGCGACCACAGATACGCAGTATTTT.

At least ten counts were recorded for this clonotype. V and J are TRBV6-6 and TRBJ1-5; 7 nucleotides match TRBD1. This CDR3 has 15 amino acids. Per the germline V gene, CDR1 is MNHNY and CDR2 is SVGAGI (reference sequence). Trimming cost V 6 bases and J 3 bases; bases outside gene matches: 8. Written as DNA, the CDR3 is TGTGCCAGCAGACCTGGACAGGCCTTCAATCAGCCCCAGCATTTT. Encoded protein: CASRPGQAFNQPQHF.

The chain couples TRBV7-2 to TRBJ2-3, with D perhaps matching TRBD2 (6 bases). Deletions cut 5 bases from V and 0 bases from J, with 9 bases between. The V gene's germline CDR1 is SGHTA and CDR2 FQGNSA. This CDR3 region has 14 residues. The CDR3 here is CASSQSGSTDTQYF. The CDR3 DNA reads as TGTGCCAGCAGCCAAAGCGGGAGCACAGATACGCAGTATTTT.

The rearrangement joins TRBV6-6 to TRBJ2-2; TRBD2 matches at 8 bases. The CDR3 contains 15 residues. CDR1 MNHNY and CDR2 SVGAGI come from the germline V gene (reference sequence). V shed 0 bases, J shed 7 bases, and the junction held 4 bases outside the gene matches. CDR3 sequence reads: CASSYSGLAGGELFF. CDR3 coding DNA: TGTGCCAGCAGTTACTCTGGACTAGCAGGCGGGGAGCTGTTTTTT.

This clonotype was counted at least ten times. The genes are TRBV11-2 and TRBJ2-1, with D possibly called TRBD1 or TRBD2 (5 bases each). This CDR3 comprises 15 residues. Germline CDR1 SGHAT, CDR2 FQNNGV. Trimming removed 4 bases at V and 0 bases at J, with 10 bases between. The CDR3 coding sequence is TGTGCCAGCAGCTCCGGGGCCAGCTCCTACAATGAGCAGTTCTTC. As protein: CASSSGASSYNEQFF.

This clonotype has a count of ten or more. V usage is TRBV6-1 and J usage is TRBJ2-3, with D perhaps matching TRBD1 (6 bases). The CDR3 runs 14 residues. The V and J ends lost 6 bases and 2 bases respectively, with 12 bases between them. The germline V gene encodes CDR1 MNHNS and CDR2 SASEGT. The CDR3 protein is CASRRTVDTDTQYF. The DNA of the CDR3 is TGTGCCAGCAGAAGGACAGTAGACACAGATACGCAGTATTTT.

In this sample, this clonotype turned up many times. V is TRBV13 and J is TRBJ2-7, with a tentative D call TRBD2 (6 bases). Trimming took 6 bases from V and 6 from J, leaving 18 bases between them. The germline CDR1 and CDR2 sequences are PRHDT and FYEKMQ (reference sequence). The CDR3 runs 14 residues. The CDR3: CASSTRLDSLEQYF. DNA for the CDR3: TGTGCCAGCAGTACTAGACTAGACTCCCTCGAGCAGTACTTC.

This clonotype has a count of ten or more. J is TRBJ2-2 and V is TRBV6-1, with 14 bases identical to TRBD2. The junction had 4 bases not matched to a gene; V was cut back by 5 bases and J by 5 bases. Germline V gives CDR1 MNHNS, CDR2 SASEGT. The CDR3 covers 16 residues. The CDR3 bases are TGTGCCAGCAGTCGGCGGACTAGCGGGGGGACCGGGGAGCTGTTTTTT. It is translated as CASSRRTSGGTGELFF.

This clonotype was detected only a few times. CDR3 coding DNA: TGTGCCAGCAGCCAAGATGTTAAGACCTACAATGAGCAGTTCTTC. Residues: CASSQDVKTYNEQFF. The chain uses TRBV3-1 and TRBJ2-1; D gene uncertain. With 0 bases removed from V and 2 bases from J, the gap between germline ends came to 8 bases. Germline V CDR1 and CDR2: LGHDT, YNNKEL (reference sequence). The CDR3 has 15 amino acids.

The table lists this clonotype with many counts. The chain combines TRBV20-1 with TRBJ2-1, with 10 bases that match TRBD2. V shed 6 bases and J 6 bases; nucleotides not matched to a gene: 11. Germline V gives CDR1 DFQATT, CDR2 SNEGSKA (reference sequence). CDR3 length: 15 amino acids. The CDR3 sequence is CSAQPLAGAPNEQFF. DNA of the CDR3: TGCAGTGCCCAACCCCTAGCGGGGGCCCCCAATGAGCAGTTCTTC.

In its sample, this clonotype was seen many times. This chain uses TRBV18 with TRBJ2-2, with D unclear. Looked up from germline, CDR1 is KGHSH and CDR2 is LQKENI. V lost 3 bases and J 5 bases, leaving 7 bases between the germline ends. The CDR3 contains 13 residues. Here the CDR3 DNA reads TGTGCCAGCTCACCGTCCCTAACCGGGGAGCTGTTTTTT. This sequence encodes CASSPSLTGELFF. Filled out from reference TRBV18 and TRBJ2-2, the complete variable domain reads NAGVMQNPRHLVRRRGQEARLRCSPMKGHSHVYWYRQLPEEGLKFMVYLQKENIIDESGMPKERFSAEFPKEGPSILRIQQVVRGDSAAYFCASSPSLTGELFFGEGSRLTVL.

This clonotype appeared many times. The rearrangement uses TRBV3-1 and TRBJ2-1; 11 bases are a match to TRBD2. Trimming took 5 bases from V and 4 from J; bases not matched to a gene: 4. The CDR3 runs 15 residues. Germline CDR1 LGHDT, CDR2 YNNKEL (reference sequence). The CDR3 protein is CASSYTSGGYNEQFF. For the CDR3, the DNA is TGTGCCAGCAGCTACACTAGCGGGGGTTACAATGAGCAGTTCTTC.

The sample holds many counts of this clonotype. The chain combines TRBV12-3 or TRBV12-4 with TRBJ1-5; D is unclear. The CDR3 runs 13 residues. V was cut by 5 bases and J by 5 bases, with 10 bases left in between. CDR3 sequence: CASSPSHYQPQHF. In DNA, the CDR3 is TGTGCCAGCAGTCCCTCCCACTATCAGCCCCAGCATTTT.

Ten or more counts support this clonotype. V usage is TRBV13 and J usage is TRBJ1-1; the D is unclear. This CDR3 has 12 amino acids. Per germline, CDR1 PRHDT and CDR2 FYEKMQ (reference sequence). V dropped 2 bases and J dropped 8 bases, with 9 bases sitting between them. The CDR3 nucleotides are TGTGCCAGCAGCTTATCGGGCCTGGAAGCTTTCTTT. It yields the protein CASSLSGLEAFF.

This clonotype was found a few times. This chain joins TRBV7-3 and TRBJ2-7; 8 nucleotides match TRBD1. Germline CDR1 is SGHTA and CDR2 is FQGTGA. CDR3 length equals 13 residues. The ends lost 6 bases at V and 6 bases at J; junction bases unmatched: 7. CDR3 residues: CASSLGQGLEQYF. The DNA of the CDR3 is TGTGCCAGCAGTCTAGGACAGGGACTCGAGCAGTACTTC.

This clonotype was seen many times. This chain joins TRBV28 and TRBJ2-7, with 9 bases lining up with TRBD2. V gave up 3 bases and J gave up 2 bases; unmatched junction bases: 8. Germline CDR1 is MDHEN and CDR2 is SYDVKM. The CDR3 is made up of 16 amino acids. Here the CDR3 DNA reads TGTGCCAGCAGTTTCAATCTAGCGGGGTTAACCTACGAGCAGTACTTC. Translation: CASSFNLAGLTYEQYF.

This clonotype has at least ten counts. The chain has TRBV19 and TRBJ1-5; no definite D call. In germline, CDR1 is LNHDA, CDR2 SQIVND (reference sequence). CDR3 length: 12 residues. V was pared by 6 bases and J by 4 bases, with 7 bases between. CDR3 sequence reads: CASRDLNQPQHF. For the CDR3, the DNA is TGTGCCAGTAGAGACTTAAATCAGCCCCAGCATTTT.

The chain uses TRBV12-3 or TRBV12-4 and TRBJ2-2; D might be TRBD1 (6 bases). V dropped 3 bases and J dropped 4 bases, with 12 bases sitting between them. This CDR3 comprises 15 residues. The CDR3 reads CASSFGQGFTGELFF. The CDR3 DNA follows: TGTGCCAGCAGTTTCGGCCAGGGGTTCACCGGGGAGCTGTTTTTT.

This clonotype has at least ten counts. The chain couples TRBV5-8 to TRBJ2-2; TRBD2 agrees at 9 bases. The germline V gene encodes CDR1 SGHTS and CDR2 YDEGEE. The CDR3 totals 17 residues. V trimming: 0 bases; J trimming: 4 bases; junction bases outside the gene matches: 7. The CDR3 spells CASSLGGSGSGTGELFF. In DNA form, the CDR3 reads TGTGCCAGCAGCTTGGGTGGTAGCGGGAGCGGCACCGGGGAGCTGTTTTTT.

In this sample, this clonotype turned up many times. This rearrangement joins TRBV7-6 to TRBJ1-3; D is uncertain. The CDR3 totals 14 residues. Trimming pared 5 bases from V and 0 bases from J, leaving 8 bases between. The germline V gene has CDR1 SGHVS and CDR2 FNYEAQ. This CDR3 reads CASSSGLSGNTIYF. The CDR3 DNA is TGTGCCAGCAGCAGTGGACTCTCTGGAAACACCATATATTTT.

This clonotype was observed a handful of times. This chain links TRBV10-3 with TRBJ1-6, with unresolved D. Trimming took off 7 bases at V and 6 bases at J, with 10 bases between the two ends. The germline gives CDR1 ENHRY, CDR2 SYGVKD. The CDR3 has 13 amino acids. CDR3 amino acids: CAITGTPNSPLHF. The CDR3 nucleotides are TGTGCCATCACTGGTACCCCTAATTCACCCCTCCACTTT.

This clonotype was seen repeatedly, ten times or more. The V call is TRBV5-1, the J call TRBJ1-1; 9 positions match TRBD1. CDR1 is SGHRS and CDR2 is YFSETQ in the germline V gene. Trimming removed 2 bases from V and 13 bases from J; junction bases left unmatched: 27. The CDR3 runs 19 residues. The CDR3 here is CASSFPYPGQGLQGLKLFF. CDR3 DNA: TGCGCCAGCAGCTTCCCTTACCCGGGACAGGGTCTTCAAGGACTGAAGCTTTTCTTT.